These 30 T cell receptor beta chains originate from one sample sequenced in a study of blood T cell repertoires in COVID-19. Data came from immunoSEQ multiplex PCR; TCRdb stores just in-frame clones and leaves some out. This sample has 110,000 to 150,000 clones; around nine tenths occur once, and the top ten carry around 1.7%. The sequenced sample was peripheral blood. Source of these receptors: a woman aged 50 to 65 with acute or convalescent COVID-19.

The gene calls are TRBV6-1 and TRBJ2-3, with 7 bases fitting TRBD2. The germline V gene has CDR1 MNHNS and CDR2 SASEGT. V lost 1 base, J lost 2 bases, and 3 bases stayed unmatched. The CDR3 is 15 amino acids. CDR3 sequence: CASSEVGGTTDTQYF. CDR3 in DNA: TGTGCCAGCAGTGAAGTGGGAGGGACCACAGATACGCAGTATTTT.

In regard to this clone: A junction boundary mismatches the germline segment, possibly from a read error. The genes are TRBV13 and TRBJ1-1, with 7 bases matching TRBD1. Germline values: CDR1 PRHDT, CDR2 FYEKMQ (reference sequence). CDR3 length: 14 residues. CDR3 residues: CASSLGQENTEAFF. The CDR3 DNA reads as TGTGCCAGCAGCCTAGGACAGGAGAACACTGAAGCTTTCTTT.

The chain combines TRBV6-4 with TRBJ2-2; the match to TRBD1 covers 10 bases. With V trimmed by 4 bases and J by 4 bases, 9 bases remained unmatched. The CDR3 has 17 amino acids. Germline V CDR1 and CDR2: MRHNA, SNTAGT. The CDR3 coding sequence is TGTGCCAGCAGTGCCGACGGGACAGGGGTTTCCACCGGGGAGCTGTTTTTT. Translated, it gives CASSADGTGVSTGELFF.

This sequence joins TRBV27 and TRBJ2-7, with 7 nucleotides matching TRBD2. The ends lost 5 bases at V and 0 bases at J; junction bases unmatched: 4. Germline V gene sequence: CDR1 MNHEY, CDR2 SMNVEV (reference sequence). The CDR3 length is 14 residues. CDR3 DNA: TGTGCCAGCAGTCCAGCGGGACGCTCCTACGAGCAGTACTTC. Translated: CASSPAGRSYEQYF.

The rearrangement uses TRBV29-1 and TRBJ2-3; 14 bases fit TRBD2. The germline gives CDR1 SQVTM, CDR2 ANQGSEA. V shed 5 bases, J shed 4 bases, and the junction held 8 bases outside the gene matches. The CDR3 length is 16 residues. The CDR3 protein is CSVLGGTSGSADTQYF. For the CDR3, the DNA is TGCAGCGTTCTTGGGGGGACTAGCGGGAGTGCAGATACGCAGTATTTT.

The chain couples TRBV2 to TRBJ2-5; 12 positions match TRBD2. The CDR3 totals 15 residues. The germline gives CDR1 SNHLY, CDR2 FYNNEI. Germline trimming cut 9 bases from V and 5 bases from J; bases unmatched to any gene: 10. CDR3 sequence reads: CASSGLAGLSETQYF. CDR3 sequence (DNA): TGTGCCAGTTCGGGACTAGCGGGCCTAAGTGAGACCCAGTACTTC.

The chain carries TRBV11-2 and TRBJ1-3, with a tentative D call TRBD1 (6 bases). The CDR3 is made up of 14 amino acids. V shed 5 bases and J shed 2 bases, with 10 bases lying between them. Germline V CDR1 and CDR2: SGHAT, FQNNGV. In nucleotides, the CDR3 is TGTGCCAGCAGCCCAGGGGTAACTGGAAACACCATATATTTT. Encoded protein: CASSPGVTGNTIYF.

The V and J genes are TRBV5-1 and TRBJ1-1; 7 nucleotides align to TRBD1. Unmatched junction bases numbered 5, after V lost 0 bases and J lost 0 bases. CDR1 and CDR2 from the germline V gene are SGHRS and YFSETQ. The CDR3 runs 16 residues. DNA for the CDR3: TGCGCCAGCAGCTTGGCGGCAGGGGGGATGAACACTGAAGCTTTCTTT. Translating gives CASSLAAGGMNTEAFF. The full variable domain, rest sourced from reference TRBV5-1 and TRBJ1-1, is KAGVTQTPRYLIKTRGQQVTLSCSPISGHRSVSWYQQTPGQGLQFLFEYFSETQRNKGNFPGRFSGRQFSNSRSEMNVSTLELGDSALYLCASSLAAGGMNTEAFFGQGTRLTVV.

The chain links TRBV2 to TRBJ1-5; weak D call: TRBD1 (5 bases). The CDR3 loop spans 16 amino acids. V lost 3 bases and J 5 bases, leaving 17 bases between the germline ends. Germline V CDR1 and CDR2: SNHLY, FYNNEI. The CDR3 DNA is TGTGCCAGCAGTGATAGGATTCGGGACTTGGATCAGCCCCAGCATTTT. It translates to CASSDRIRDLDQPQHF.

The chain joins TRBV29-1 to TRBJ1-1, with unresolved D. Trimming left V 7 bases short and J 6 bases short, with 15 bases between. This CDR3 is 12 amino acids long. Germline CDR1 reads SQVTM; CDR2 reads ANQGSEA. The CDR3: CSGRAGKSEAFF. The CDR3 region has the DNA TGCAGCGGGCGGGCTGGGAAGTCTGAAGCTTTCTTT.

V gene TRBV3-1 (or the pseudogene TRBV3-2) combines with J gene TRBJ2-1, with D perhaps TRBD2 (5 bases). The CDR3 sequence is 14 residues long. V lost 1 base and J 5 bases, leaving 9 bases between the germline ends. Germline lookup yields CDR1 LGHDT and CDR2 YNNKEL (reference sequence). CDR3 residues: CASSQVLAHNEQFF. For the CDR3, the DNA is TGTGCCAGCAGCCAAGTGCTAGCCCACAATGAGCAGTTCTTC.

The V call is TRBV6-2 or TRBV6-3, the J call TRBJ1-6, with D possibly TRBD1 on 6 matching bases. The V end lost 5 bases, the J end lost 8 bases, and 13 bases lay between the germline ends. This CDR3 is 14 amino acids long. Germline-derived CDR1 and CDR2 are MNHEY and SVGEGT. The CDR3 DNA reads as TGTGCCAGCAGTCTATCAGGGGATTATTCACCCCTCCACTTT. This sequence encodes CASSLSGDYSPLHF.

The chain has TRBV4-1 and TRBJ1-6; D may be TRBD1 (5 bases). The CDR3 has 15 amino acids. Germline loops: CDR1 MGHRA, CDR2 YSYEKL. V was pared by 0 bases and J by 9 bases, with 12 bases between. In DNA, the CDR3 is TGCGCCAGCAGCCAAGAGGGCAGGGTGACTTCACCCCTCCACTTT. Its translation: CASSQEGRVTSPLHF.

This rearrangement joins TRBV28 to TRBJ2-1, with 10 bases matching TRBD1. With 6 bases clipped from V and 7 bases from J, the junction kept 12 bases outside the gene matches. The CDR3 has 16 residues. Germline CDR1 reads MDHEN; CDR2 reads SYDVKM. CDR3 sequence reads: CASSPTGTGERNEQFF. CDR3 DNA sequence: TGTGCCAGCAGCCCAACCGGGACAGGGGAGAGAAATGAGCAGTTCTTC.

This rearrangement joins TRBV7-3 to TRBJ2-1; TRBD2 matches 8 bases. The J segment lost 9 bases and the V segment lost 5 bases, leaving 12 bases of the junction unmatched. Germline V lookup: CDR1 SGHTA, CDR2 FQGTGA. CDR3 length: 15 residues. The CDR3 protein is CASSPTSGGFGEQFF. The CDR3, as DNA: TGTGCCAGCAGCCCAACTAGCGGTGGGTTCGGTGAGCAGTTCTTC.

The CDR3 DNA reads TGTGCCAGCAGCCAGACAGGGGAAGAGACCCAGTACTTC. This sequence encodes CASSQTGEETQYF. V is TRBV11-3 and J is TRBJ2-5; 8 bases are shared with TRBD1. J lost 3 bases, V lost 5 bases, and 2 bases had no gene match. CDR1 is SGHNT, CDR2 YENEEA, per germline. This CDR3 contains 13 residues.

This CDR3 reads CASSDIDRGAFF. CDR3 nucleotide sequence: TGTGCCAGCAGCGACATCGACAGGGGTGCTTTCTTT. V is TRBV2 and J is TRBJ1-1; 8 nucleotides match TRBD1. With V trimmed by 6 bases and J by 11 bases, 8 bases remained unmatched. This CDR3 is 12 amino acids long. The germline gives CDR1 SNHLY, CDR2 FYNNEI.

This clone was detected once. V is TRBV7-9 and J is TRBJ2-7; D may be TRBD1 (6 bases). Germline assignment: CDR1 SEHNR and CDR2 FQNEAQ (reference sequence). The CDR3 runs to 14 residues. V shed 5 bases and J shed 5 bases, with 16 bases lying between them. The CDR3 reads CASSKSTGPNEQYF. CDR3 sequence (DNA): TGTGCCAGCAGCAAATCTACAGGGCCCAACGAGCAGTACTTC.

This chain uses TRBV7-9 with TRBJ1-1, with D possibly being TRBD1 (6 bases). The germline CDR1 and CDR2 sequences are SEHNR and FQNEAQ (reference sequence). The CDR3 loop spans 15 amino acids. Trimming took 5 bases from V and 1 from J, leaving 14 bases between them. The CDR3 region is CASSHERTANTEAFF. Written as DNA, the CDR3 is TGTGCCAGCAGCCACGAGCGGACAGCGAACACTGAAGCTTTCTTT.

The CDR3 sequence: CASSEEGVGSPLHF. CDR3 coding DNA: TGTGCCAGCAGTGAAGAAGGGGTTGGTTCACCCCTCCACTTT. V is TRBV2 and J is TRBJ1-6, with D perhaps matching TRBD1 (5 bases). CDR3 length equals 14 residues. Germline V lookup: CDR1 SNHLY, CDR2 FYNNEI. V was trimmed by 1 base and J by 9 bases, leaving 10 bases between them. Full variable domain (missing parts from reference TRBV2 and TRBJ1-6): EPEVTQTPSHQVTQMGQEVILRCVPISNHLYFYWYRQILGQKVEFLVSFYNNEISEKSEIFDDQFSVERPDGSNFTLKIRSTKLEDSAMYFCASSEEGVGSPLHFGNGTRLTVT.

The chain joins TRBV12-3 or TRBV12-4 to TRBJ2-5, with D possibly TRBD2 on 6 matching bases. This CDR3 region has 13 residues. Between the trimmed V and J ends, which lost 6 bases and 5 bases, there was a span of 13 bases. The CDR3 DNA sequence: TGTGCCAGCAGCAGTAGCGGCACGGAGACCCAGTACTTC. Its translation: CASSSSGTETQYF.

J is TRBJ2-5 and V is TRBV15; TRBD2 agrees at 12 bases. Trimming took 4 bases from V and 4 from J; bases not matched to a gene: 7. The CDR3 totals 16 residues. Germline V CDR1 and CDR2: LNHNV, YYDKDF (reference sequence). The DNA for the CDR3 is TGTGCCACCAGCACGGGAACTAGCGGGGGGTCAGAGACCCAGTACTTC. Translation gives CATSTGTSGGSETQYF.

V is TRBV5-4 and J is TRBJ1-4; 8 nucleotides align to TRBD1. The germline V gene encodes CDR1 SGHNT and CDR2 YYREEE (reference sequence). The V and J ends lost 4 bases and 5 bases, in that order; junction bases with no gene match: 7. The CDR3 covers 15 residues. CDR3 sequence (DNA): TGTGCCAGCAGCCCGGGACAGGTCCTCAATGAAAAACTGTTTTTT. Translating gives CASSPGQVLNEKLFF.

V is TRBV2 and J is TRBJ1-4, with 8 bases identical to TRBD1. The CDR3 covers 14 residues. CDR1 SNHLY and CDR2 FYNNEI come from the germline V gene. Losses at the gene ends were 7 bases for V and 7 bases for J; bases not matched to a gene: 8. CDR3 DNA sequence: TGTGCCAGCAAGGGGCGACAGGGGTTTGAAAAACTGTTTTTT. This codes for CASKGRQGFEKLFF.

The rearrangement links TRBV7-2 to TRBJ2-7; 8 bases map to TRBD2. The CDR3 has 17 amino acids. CDR1 is SGHTA and CDR2 is FQGNSA in the germline V gene. V lost 5 bases to trimming and J lost 0 bases; unmatched junction nucleotides: 12. CDR3 bases: TGTGCCAGCAGCCCCCTCTCAGAGCGGGGGTCCTCCTACGAGCAGTACTTC. This gives the protein CASSPLSERGSSYEQYF.

This clone was detected a few times. The sample contains more than one DNA sequence encoding this CDR3. The V gene is TRBV12-3 or TRBV12-4, the J gene TRBJ2-5; no reliable D call. V was cut by 5 bases and J by 4 bases, with 5 bases left in between. The CDR3 length is 11 residues. Here the CDR3 DNA reads TGTGCCAGCAGTCCGAGAGAGACCCAGTACTTC. It is translated as CASSPRETQYF.

The CDR3 bases are TGTGCCAGCAGCGTAGACATAATGAACACTGAAGCTTTCTTT. It translates to CASSVDIMNTEAFF. The rearrangement joins TRBV9 to TRBJ1-1; D is unresolved. CDR3 length equals 14 residues. Trimming pared 0 bases from V and 0 bases from J, leaving 6 bases between. Per germline, CDR1 SGDLS and CDR2 YYNGEE. Looking up the rest from reference TRBV9 and TRBJ1-1 gives the full variable domain: DSGVTQTPKHLITATGQRVTLRCSPRSGDLSVYWYQQSLDQGLQFLIQYYNGEERAKGNILERFSAQQFPDLHSELNLSSLELGDSALYFCASSVDIMNTEAFFGQGTRLTVV.

V is TRBV7-9 and J is TRBJ1-1; 8 positions agree with TRBD1. V gave up 3 bases and J gave up 1 base; unmatched junction bases: 7. The germline gives CDR1 SEHNR, CDR2 FQNEAQ (reference sequence). There are 16 residues in the CDR3. As DNA, the CDR3 is TGTGCCAGCAGCTTTCAGGGGGCCGTAACGAACACTGAAGCTTTCTTT. It codes for CASSFQGAVTNTEAFF.

The chain employs TRBV7-9 and TRBJ1-4; 8 nucleotides agree with TRBD1. This CDR3 comprises 14 residues. Germline lookup yields CDR1 SEHNR and CDR2 FQNEAQ (reference sequence). The junction had 1 base not matched to a gene; V was cut back by 0 bases and J by 7 bases. CDR3 coding DNA: TGTGCCAGCAGCTTAGCCCAGGGGGCTGAAAAACTGTTTTTT. The encoded protein is CASSLAQGAEKLFF.

The V gene is TRBV27, the J gene TRBJ2-7; 9 bases map to TRBD1. CDR3 length equals 15 residues. V lost 5 bases and J lost 5; bases outside the gene matches: 10. From germline, CDR1 is MNHEY and CDR2 SMNVEV (reference sequence). CDR3 bases: TGTGCCAGCAGTAGGAAGACAGGGGGTCCCCACGAGCAGTACTTC. Translating gives CASSRKTGGPHEQYF.